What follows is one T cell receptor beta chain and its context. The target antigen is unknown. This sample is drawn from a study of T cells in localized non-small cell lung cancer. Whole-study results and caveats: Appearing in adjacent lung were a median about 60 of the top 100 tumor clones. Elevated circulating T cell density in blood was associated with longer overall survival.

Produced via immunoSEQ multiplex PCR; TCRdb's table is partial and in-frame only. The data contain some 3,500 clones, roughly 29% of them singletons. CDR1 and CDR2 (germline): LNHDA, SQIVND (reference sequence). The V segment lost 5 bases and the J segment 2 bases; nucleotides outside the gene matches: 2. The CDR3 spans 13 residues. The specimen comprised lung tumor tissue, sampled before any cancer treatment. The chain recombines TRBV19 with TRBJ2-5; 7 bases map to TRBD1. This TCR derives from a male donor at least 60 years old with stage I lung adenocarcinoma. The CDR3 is CASSPGQQETQYF. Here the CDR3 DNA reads TGTGCCAGTAGTCCGGGACAGCAAGAGACCCAGTACTTC.